This TCR beta chain was documented in a study of post-analysis software for immune sequencing data (dated by TCRdb to between 2014 and 2016). Regarding the study in general: Disease courses on record covered relapsing-remitting, secondary progressive and progressive-relapsing multiple sclerosis, though some patients had no subtype annotation. Patient repertoires were compared against about a dozen previously published healthy control repertoires from donors aged about 6 to 26 years. A subset of samples was prepared in parallel using single-end sample barcoding, then pooled and co-amplified after Illumina adapter ligation.

Library generation was performed with PCR. This sample was sequenced with an Illumina HiSeq 2500. Unique molecular identifiers were incorporated into TCR beta cDNA libraries to reduce PCR and sequencing biases. About 0.5 million cDNA molecules were obtained for every 1 to 10 million input T cells, so each molecule roughly corresponded to one T cell. The same protocol used for the earlier healthy control dataset was applied to prepare and sequence the patient libraries. Within a given batch, samples were prepared together, multiplexed and sequenced on the same HiSeq lane. Under the source paper's analysis protocol: MIGEC was used to process the raw barcoded reads, and molecular identifier groups with only a single read were discarded before consensus assembly and CDR3 extraction. Clonotype tables were post-analysed with VDJtools, normalizing diversity by down-sampling all datasets to the smallest sample size. To correct batch-related cross-sample contamination, repertoire overlap clustering matched CDR3 amino acid sequences but not nucleotide sequences. TCRdb applied fastp at Q25 and MiXCR to the public reads, then kept only in-frame beta chains. Identical CDR3 protein sequences are pooled into one entry, listed with their most common genes and DNA. The V and J calls, along with clone size, are taken from TCRdb and not from the paper's own processing. The sample table records around 710,000 distinct CDR3 sequences; more than 45% of these occur just once. The ten most abundant clones make up roughly 5.2% of the sample.

What the research found in general, with its limitations: When samples were clustered directly using the F measure, samples prepared in the same batch co-clustered strongly, which prompted a batch-effect correction. The control group was slightly older than the multiple sclerosis patient group. Normalized Chao1 diversity was significantly lower in multiple sclerosis patients than controls, suggesting substantial peripheral T-cell clonal expansion.

This clonotype was detected a few times. The clone's antigen remains unknown. No base quality values were provided; no much bigger clone lies one nucleotide off. To demonstrate the VDJtools post-analysis software, TCR beta repertoires were profiled from the peripheral blood of roughly 14 young patients with multiple sclerosis. Multiple sclerosis patients were children and adolescents aged about 6 to 15 years. This TCR derives from a girl between 5 and 17 years old with multiple sclerosis. Specimen: blood.

The DNA reads TGTGCCAGTGGGGCGGGAGCTAGCACAGATACGCAGTATTTT. Its translation is CASGAGASTDTQYF. The chain is assembled from TRBV11-3 and TRBJ2-3; 7 of the junction bases match TRBD2. The CDR3 starts with the cysteine, ends with the phenylalanine, and has 14 residues. Left in the record is the CDR3 DNA by itself, 42 bases read in frame from the first base. The germline V gene gives CDR1 as SGHNT and CDR2 as YENEEA. From V the trimming removes 9 bases and from J it removes 0 bases, while the gene matches leave 6 bases of the junction unaccounted for.